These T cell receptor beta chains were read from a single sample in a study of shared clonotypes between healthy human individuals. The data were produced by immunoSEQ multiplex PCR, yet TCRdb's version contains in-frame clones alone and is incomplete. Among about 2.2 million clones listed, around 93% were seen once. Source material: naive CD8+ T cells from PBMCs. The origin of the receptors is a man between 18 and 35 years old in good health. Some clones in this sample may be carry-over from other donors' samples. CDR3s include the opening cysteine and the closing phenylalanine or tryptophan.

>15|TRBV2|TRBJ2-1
CASKILAGGGNEQFF
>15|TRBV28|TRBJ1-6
CASSSGQEYNSPLHF
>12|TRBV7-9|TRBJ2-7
CASSSDPYEQYF
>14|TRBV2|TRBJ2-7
CASRPPLSSYEQYF
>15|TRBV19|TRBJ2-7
CASSAGLAGLYEQYF
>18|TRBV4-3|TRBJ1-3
CASSQLTGVDIGGNTIYF
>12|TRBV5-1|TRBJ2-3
CASSAQGDTQYF
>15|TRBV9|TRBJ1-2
CASSAPGRGGYGYTF
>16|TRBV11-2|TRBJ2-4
CASREWGPLAKNIQYF
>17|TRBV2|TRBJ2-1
CASSGPGKRLSYNEQFF
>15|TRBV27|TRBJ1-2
CASSPGGAGLWGYTF
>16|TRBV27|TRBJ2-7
CASSLATGGPAYEQYF
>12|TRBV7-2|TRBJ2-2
CASSLNSGELFF
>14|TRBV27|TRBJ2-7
CASSLSPGSYEQYF
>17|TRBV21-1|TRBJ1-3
CASSKGGRGLNGNTIYF
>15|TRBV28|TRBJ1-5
CASSLEDRENQPQHF
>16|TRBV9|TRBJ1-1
CASSARTGKGLTEAFF
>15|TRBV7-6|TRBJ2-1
CASSLVPIFNNEQFF
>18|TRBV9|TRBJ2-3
CATQRQGLGITSTDTQYF
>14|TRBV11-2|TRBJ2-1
CASSTMSFYNEQFF
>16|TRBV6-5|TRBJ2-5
CASSYSGGGGAETQYF
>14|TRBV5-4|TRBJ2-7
CASSFAGGGDEQYF
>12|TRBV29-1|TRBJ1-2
CSAVDPLSGYTF
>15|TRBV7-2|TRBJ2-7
CASSLSDLSSYEQYF
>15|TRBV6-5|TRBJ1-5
CASSILPGQGQPQHF
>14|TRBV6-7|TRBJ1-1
CASRTGLLNTEAFF
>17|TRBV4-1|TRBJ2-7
CASSQDTSGYPSYEQYF
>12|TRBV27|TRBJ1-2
CASSGGSDGYTF
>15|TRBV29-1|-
CSVEVAGHSSYEQYF
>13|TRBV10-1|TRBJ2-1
CASSDLVYNEQFF
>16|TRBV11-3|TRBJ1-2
CAPVGEVGPGDYGYTF
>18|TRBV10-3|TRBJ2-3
CAISESGGTSILTDTQYF
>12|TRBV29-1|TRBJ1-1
CSAGVPSTEAFF
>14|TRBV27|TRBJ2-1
CASSSRDVYNEQFF
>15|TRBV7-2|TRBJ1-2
CASSLVTGSPYGYTF
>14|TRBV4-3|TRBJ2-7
CASSPGTNAYEQYF
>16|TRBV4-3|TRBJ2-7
CASSPFGLAGTYEQYF
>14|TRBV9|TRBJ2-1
CASSARPSAHEQFF
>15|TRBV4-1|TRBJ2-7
CASSQGTGETYEQYF
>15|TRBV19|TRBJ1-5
CASRGTGGPLQPQHF
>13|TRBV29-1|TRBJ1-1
CSVFGGVNTEAFF
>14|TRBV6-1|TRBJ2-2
CASSDLQVTGELFF
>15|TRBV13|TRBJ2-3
CASGPPGLGLDTQYF
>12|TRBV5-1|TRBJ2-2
CASRFGPGELFF
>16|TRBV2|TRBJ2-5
CASSLYSGPYQETQYF
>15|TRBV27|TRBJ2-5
CASSLSLEVSETQYF
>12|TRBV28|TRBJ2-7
CASSPASDEQYF
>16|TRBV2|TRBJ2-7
CASSEGKLAGTYEQYF
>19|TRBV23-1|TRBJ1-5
CASSHSGQGVWRIFQPQHF
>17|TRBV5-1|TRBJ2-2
CASSPTGTGIPTGELFF
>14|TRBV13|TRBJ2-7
CASSLGPDPYEQYF
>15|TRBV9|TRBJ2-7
CASSPLGTASYEQYF
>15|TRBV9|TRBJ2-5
CASSAGTPPGETQYF
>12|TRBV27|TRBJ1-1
CASSDNYAEAFF
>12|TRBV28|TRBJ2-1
CASRDDYNEQFF
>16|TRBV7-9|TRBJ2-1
CASSPSPAVSYNEQFF
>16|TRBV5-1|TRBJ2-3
CASSRRLAGVPDTQYF
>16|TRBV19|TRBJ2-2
CASHTGREGLPGELFF
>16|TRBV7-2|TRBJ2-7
CASSLALGQGPYEQYF